One and the same sample provided the 24 T cell receptor beta chains below, sequenced in a study of cytomegalovirus exposure and HLA in healthy donors. Use of 60 Vbeta and 13 Jbeta primers characterized the PCR. Assay used: immunoSEQ multiplex PCR; TCRdb lists only in-frame clones, some missing. The profile shows over 200,000 clones, almost 80% of them singletons. The sequencing sample was made of PBMCs. These receptors all come from a male donor in good health and CMV-seronegative.

Ten or more counts support this clone. The rearrangement links TRBV4-2 to TRBJ2-3; TRBD2 agrees at 12 bases. This CDR3 contains 17 residues. V was pared by 1 base and J by 6 bases, with 8 bases of the junction left unmatched. Germline-derived CDR1 and CDR2 are LGHNA and YNFKEQ. DNA for the CDR3: TGTGCCAGCAGCCAAGGGACTAGCGGGAACCCTAGGGATACGCAGTATTTT. It is translated as CASSQGTSGNPRDTQYF.

This sequence joins TRBV9 and TRBJ2-7, with a possible D match to TRBD1 (6 bases). The V and J ends lost 3 bases and 7 bases respectively, with 17 bases between them. The V gene's germline CDR1 is SGDLS and CDR2 YYNGEE. This CDR3 region has 14 residues. Written as DNA, the CDR3 is TGTGCCAGCAGCGCGACCACAGGGTACCGAGAGCAGTACTTC. Translation: CASSATTGYREQYF.

This clone occurred a few times. The V gene is TRBV5-1, the J gene TRBJ2-6; D uncertain. This CDR3 has 15 amino acids. Per germline, CDR1 SGHRS and CDR2 YFSETQ. Trimming cost V 4 bases and J 2 bases, with 10 bases left between them. The CDR3 sequence: CASSIGLAGANVLTF. CDR3 nucleotides: TGCGCCAGCAGCATTGGGCTTGCTGGGGCCAACGTCCTGACTTTC.

The rearrangement uses TRBV21-1 and TRBJ2-4; no DNA check was done on the table's D call, TRBD2. TRBV21-1 is a listed pseudogene. The CDR3 sequence is 13 residues long. The CDR3 sequence: CASSKERKNIQYF. The CDR3 nucleotides are TGTGCCAGCAGCAAAGAGAGAAAAAACATTCAGTACTTC.

The rearrangement joins TRBV27 to TRBJ1-4, with D possibly TRBD1 on 5 matching bases. The CDR3 totals 16 residues. Germline V lookup: CDR1 MNHEY, CDR2 SMNVEV (reference sequence). Trimming removed 1 base at V and 9 bases at J, with 18 bases between. The CDR3 loop reads CASSLFVGGPGKKLFF. Written as DNA, the CDR3 is TGTGCCAGCAGTTTATTTGTGGGGGGACCGGGGAAAAAACTGTTTTTT.

Only one count was recorded for this clone. The V call is TRBV4-1, the J call TRBJ2-3, with a tentative D call TRBD2 (6 bases). This CDR3 contains 17 residues. Germline V gene lookup returns CDR1 MGHRA and CDR2 YSYEKL. Trimming removed 0 bases from V and 3 bases from J, with 16 bases in between. The CDR3 region is CASSQDPRPRGTDTQYF. CDR3 bases: TGCGCCAGCAGCCAAGATCCAAGACCCCGGGGGACAGATACGCAGTATTTT.

The chain carries TRBV6-5 and TRBJ2-7; a weak D match, TRBD1 (6 bases). The CDR3 covers 14 residues. V was shortened by 10 bases and J by 5 bases, with 21 bases between the two germline ends. CDR1 is MNHEY, CDR2 SVGAGI, per germline. CDR3 amino acids: CAIRRGQGTNEQYF. For the CDR3, the DNA is TGTGCCATCCGCAGGGGTCAGGGTACAAACGAGCAGTACTTC.

The chain has TRBV6-1 and TRBJ2-1; tentatively, D is TRBD1 (6 bases). Trimming pared 5 bases from V and 4 bases from J, leaving 12 bases between. This CDR3 is built from 14 residues. In germline, CDR1 is MNHNS, CDR2 SASEGT. The CDR3 DNA is TGTGCCAGCAGTATCAGGGGCCGGTACAATGAGCAGTTCTTC. Translating it yields CASSIRGRYNEQFF.

This chain joins TRBV19 and TRBJ2-2; D is unresolved. CDR1 is LNHDA and CDR2 is SQIVND in the germline V gene (reference sequence). This CDR3 contains 14 residues. The V end was cut by 6 bases, the J end by 2 bases, with 10 bases between. CDR3: CASRALLNTGELFF. CDR3 nucleotide sequence: TGTGCCAGTAGAGCGCTCCTAAACACCGGGGAGCTGTTTTTT.

CDR3 region: CASSIASGSSTDTQYF. CDR3 sequence (DNA): TGTGCCAGTAGTATTGCAAGCGGCTCTAGCACAGATACGCAGTATTTT. The rearrangement uses TRBV19 and TRBJ2-3, with TRBD2 as a possible D gene (5 bases). The CDR3 has 16 amino acids. In germline, CDR1 is LNHDA, CDR2 SQIVND (reference sequence). Trimming removed 3 bases from V and 0 bases from J, with 13 bases in between.

Concerning this clone itself: The sample holds other DNA sequences that translate to the same CDR3. The chain uses TRBV7-9 and TRBJ2-3; 11 nucleotides match TRBD2. The CDR3 is 15 amino acids. The V and J ends lost 5 bases and 0 bases, in that order; junction bases with no gene match: 1. The germline CDR1 and CDR2 sequences are SEHNR and FQNEAQ (reference sequence). CDR3 protein: CASSRTSGSTDTQYF. The CDR3 nucleotides read TGTGCCAGCAGCCGGACTAGCGGGAGCACAGATACGCAGTATTTT.

This clone was seen only once. This rearrangement joins TRBV18 to TRBJ1-1; 8 positions match TRBD1. Germline V lookup: CDR1 KGHSH, CDR2 LQKENI. This CDR3 is built from 14 residues. Trimming cost V 6 bases and J 8 bases; bases outside gene matches: 11. In DNA form, the CDR3 reads TGTGCCAGCTCTACCGACAGGGGAGTTGGGGAAGCTTTCTTT. Residues: CASSTDRGVGEAFF. The whole variable domain, remainder taken from reference TRBV18 and TRBJ1-1, is NAGVMQNPRHLVRRRGQEARLRCSPMKGHSHVYWYRQLPEEGLKFMVYLQKENIIDESGMPKERFSAEFPKEGPSILRIQQVVRGDSAAYFCASSTDRGVGEAFFGQGTRLTVV.

This clone was found once. The J gene is TRBJ2-3, the V gene TRBV5-1; unclear D gene. Germline CDR1 SGHRS, CDR2 YFSETQ. V was shortened by 0 bases and J by 3 bases, with 14 bases between the two germline ends. The CDR3 spans 16 residues. The CDR3 is CASSLGARFGTDTQYF. The CDR3 DNA reads as TGCGCCAGCAGCTTGGGGGCAAGGTTTGGTACAGATACGCAGTATTTT.

This clone was detected once. The chain is built from TRBV6-1 and TRBJ2-1; TRBD2 aligns across 11 bases. The V gene end was trimmed by 1 base and the J gene end by 9 bases; junction bases not matched to a gene: 5. This CDR3 spans 15 amino acids. Germline loops: CDR1 MNHNS, CDR2 SASEGT. The CDR3 DNA reads as TGTGCCAGCAGTGAAGAACTAGCGGGAGTGTCTGAGCAGTTCTTC. Its protein product is CASSEELAGVSEQFF.

The rearrangement joins TRBV5-1 to TRBJ2-3; 9 bases fit TRBD1. Per the germline V gene, CDR1 is SGHRS and CDR2 is YFSETQ. CDR3 length equals 15 residues. With 2 bases clipped from V and 5 bases from J, the junction kept 6 bases outside the gene matches. This CDR3 is CASSFGQGLGDTQYF. The CDR3 region has the DNA TGCGCCAGCAGCTTCGGACAGGGGCTTGGAGATACGCAGTATTTT. The whole variable domain, filled in from reference TRBV5-1 and TRBJ2-3, reads KAGVTQTPRYLIKTRGQQVTLSCSPISGHRSVSWYQQTPGQGLQFLFEYFSETQRNKGNFPGRFSGRQFSNSRSEMNVSTLELGDSALYLCASSFGQGLGDTQYFGPGTRLTVL.

The V and J genes are TRBV18 and TRBJ2-2; D not certain. This CDR3 is built from 15 residues. The V end lost 4 bases, the J end lost 6 bases, and 15 bases lay between the germline ends. Germline CDR1 KGHSH, CDR2 LQKENI. The CDR3 region has the DNA TGTGCCAGCTCACTCCGACTGGATTTTCCCGGGGAGCTGTTTTTT. As protein: CASSLRLDFPGELFF.

This chain uses TRBV6-5 with TRBJ2-5; 9 bases map to TRBD1. The J call may be in error: the DNA end matches TRBJ2-7 better. The germline CDR1 and CDR2 sequences are MNHEY and SVGAGI. This CDR3 has 14 residues. CDR3 residues: CASSPTGGGYEQYF. The CDR3, as DNA: TGTGCCAGCAGTCCGACAGGGGGAGGGTACGAGCAGTACTTC.

The chain couples TRBV15 to TRBJ2-1, with TRBD2 identical over 7 bases. Germline V gives CDR1 LNHNV, CDR2 YYDKDF (reference sequence). V was clipped by 0 bases and J by 0 bases; unmatched bases: 2. This CDR3 region has 16 residues. The CDR3 region has the DNA TGTGCCACCAGCAGAGATCAGCGGGGCTCCTACAATGAGCAGTTCTTC. Translating gives CATSRDQRGSYNEQFF.

With respect to this clone: In the same sample, other DNA sequences code for this CDR3. This chain joins TRBV27 and TRBJ2-7; D perhaps matches TRBD1 (6 bases). Trimming left V 3 bases short and J 6 bases short, with 9 bases between. Germline values: CDR1 MNHEY, CDR2 SMNVEV (reference sequence). The CDR3 sequence is 12 residues long. CDR3 region: CASSFLGGEQYF. In nucleotides, the CDR3 is TGTGCCAGCAGTTTCTTAGGGGGCGAGCAGTACTTC.

The chain links TRBV18 to TRBJ2-1, with 10 bases aligning to TRBD1. With 4 bases clipped from V and 6 bases from J, the junction kept 3 bases outside the gene matches. The CDR3 covers 14 residues. Germline V gene sequence: CDR1 KGHSH, CDR2 LQKENI. The CDR3 loop reads CASSLRTGGNEQFF. CDR3 nucleotides: TGTGCCAGCTCACTAAGGACAGGGGGCAATGAGCAGTTCTTC.

The sample holds a few counts of this clone. This chain uses TRBV4-1 with TRBJ2-3, with TRBD2 as a possible D gene (6 bases). In germline, CDR1 is MGHRA, CDR2 YSYEKL. CDR3 length: 16 amino acids. Trimming cost V 3 bases and J 2 bases, with 15 bases left between them. The CDR3 loop reads CASSQAPGLSTDTQYF. The CDR3 coding sequence is TGCGCCAGCAGCCAGGCTCCGGGACTTTCCACAGATACGCAGTATTTT.

As regards this clone: A junction end diverges from the germline sequence, so it may reflect a read error. The chain carries TRBV5-1 and TRBJ1-2; D not resolved. Germline V gene sequence: CDR1 SGHRS, CDR2 YFSETQ. The CDR3 loop spans 14 amino acids. CDR3 region: CASSPGSSNYGYIF. The CDR3 DNA follows: TGCGCCAGCAGCCCCGGGTCAAGTAACTATGGCTACATCTTC. The full variable domain, rest sourced from reference TRBV5-1 and TRBJ1-2, is KAGVTQTPRYLIKTRGQQVTLSCSPISGHRSVSWYQQTPGQGLQFLFEYFSETQRNKGNFPGRFSGRQFSNSRSEMNVSTLELGDSALYLCASSPGSSNYGYIFGSGTRLTVV.

This chain uses TRBV15 with TRBJ2-7; D is unclear. CDR1 and CDR2 from the germline V gene are LNHNV and YYDKDF (reference sequence). V was pared by 1 base and J by 1 base, with 5 bases between. The CDR3 is 13 amino acids. The CDR3, as DNA: TGTGCCACCAGCAGAGCTGTATCCTACGAGCAGTACTTC. Protein sequence: CATSRAVSYEQYF.

This clone was seen a handful of times. For the CDR3, the DNA is TGCGCCAGCAGCCAAGCGGGACAGGGGGCCTTACTGTTTTTT. Its protein product is CASSQAGQGALLFF. The genes are TRBV4-1 and TRBJ1-4; 12 nucleotides line up with TRBD1. CDR3 length: 14 residues. V dropped 1 base and J dropped 13; count of bases not matched to a gene: 4. From germline, CDR1 is MGHRA and CDR2 YSYEKL.